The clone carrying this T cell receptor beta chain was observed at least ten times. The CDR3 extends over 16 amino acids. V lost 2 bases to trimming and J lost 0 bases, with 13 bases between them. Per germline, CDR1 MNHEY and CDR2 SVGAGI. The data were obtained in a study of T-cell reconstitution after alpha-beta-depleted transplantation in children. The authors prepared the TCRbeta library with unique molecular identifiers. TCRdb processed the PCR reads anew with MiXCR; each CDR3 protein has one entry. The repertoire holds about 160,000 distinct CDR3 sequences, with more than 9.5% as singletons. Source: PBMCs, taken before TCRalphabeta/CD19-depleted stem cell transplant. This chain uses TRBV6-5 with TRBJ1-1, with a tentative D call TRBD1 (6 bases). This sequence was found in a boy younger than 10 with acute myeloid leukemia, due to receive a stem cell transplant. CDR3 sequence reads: CASSYGGPPMNTEAFF. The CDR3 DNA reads TGTGCCAGCAGTTACGGGGGGCCGCCCATGAACACTGAAGCTTTCTTT.